This T cell receptor (beta chain) was documented in a study of blood T cell repertoires in COVID-19 (TCRdb year 2020). A note on the overall study: The collaborator samples originated in the United States, Italy and Spain and spanned the acute and convalescent phases of COVID-19. Where HLA class I and class II types were available, the types were taken from metadata supplied by the sample provider, not from assay-based typing. The material from the prospective study consisted of cDNA or gDNA derived from T cells, B-cell-depleted T cells, or PBMCs. The repertoires were released in a freely available public database intended as a resource for research on the immune response to SARS-CoV-2. Deeply sampled blood TCRbeta repertoires from subjects exposed to, actively infected with, or recovered from COVID-19 were included in the dataset. The samples were drawn from two sources: the first 160 participants of the ongoing ImmuneRACE study, and 1,000 to 1,500 subjects contributed by 6 global collaborators. Nearly every sample came with metadata listing a de-identified subject ID, COVID-19 status, age in years and sex. Overall results and qualifications from the work: The quantity of clinical and demographic metadata differed by source and by participant and was supplied without curation.

Whole blood was collected in K2EDTA tubes by collaborating institutions according to the institutions' own protocols. For TCRbeta analysis, collaborators shipped samples as frozen whole blood, isolated PBMCs, or DNA extracted from either of those sample types. TCRbeta CDR3 regions were amplified from genomic DNA by means of the immunoSEQ Assay, a bias-controlled multiplex PCR. For the original study's pipeline: The number of nucleated cells in each sample was estimated by amplification of reference gene primers within the assay. Sequence reads were collapsed and filtered to measure the absolute abundance of every unique TCRbeta CDR3 rearrangement. For each sample, productive Simpson clonality was calculated as the square root of Simpson's diversity index over productive rearrangements. Imported from immuneACCESS, the table was reduced by TCRdb to in-frame sequences with V and J called. These copies leave out some clones; in studies compared against another copy, an unresolved V gene accounts for under half, and the cause of the remainder is not known. V, J and clone size are taken as reported in that table, and D and trimming were inferred from the DNA itself. Within this sample are 200,000 to 250,000 clones, with approximately 85% of them counted one time only. The ten largest account for around 0.89% of the sample.

The germline V end is reduced by 5 bases and the J end by 10 bases; junction bases left unmatched: 6. From cysteine to phenylalanine, the CDR3 is 15 amino acids long. The DNA shown is the 45-base CDR3, in frame from base 1. Based on the germline V gene, the CDR1 and CDR2 sequences are SGHTA and FQGTGA. Note on this clone: No cognate antigen has been identified for it. No base quality information exists; no much larger clone differs at one position.

Here the chain combines TRBV7-3 and TRBJ2-1, with 15 bases in between that match TRBD2. This TCR was recovered from a man aged 35-49 years with acute or convalescent COVID-19. The specimen was peripheral blood. The CDR3 reads CASSPSGTSGREQFF. Here is the DNA: TGTGCCAGCAGCCCGTCCGGGACTAGCGGGAGGGAGCAGTTCTTC.